This TCR beta chain was captured in a study of shared clonotypes between healthy human individuals. The study, taken as a whole, reports: Few donors limited the genetic and exposure-history diversity represented.

As regards this clone: Its antigen remains unknown.

All participating donors were Caucasian adults from Nashville, Tennessee. Unsorted PBMC DNA was run through sequencing on ten immunoSEQ deep assay plates. The protocol was immunoSEQ multiplex PCR, while the TCRdb copy is restricted to in-frame clones and leaves out a portion. Among hundreds of thousands of clones listed, 75% to 85% were seen once. Unmatched junction bases numbered 13, after V lost 4 bases and J lost 0 bases. The CDR3 is 17 residues long. Source material: PBMCs. The clonotype comes from a woman in her forties in good health. Some clones in this sample may be carry-over from other donors' samples. The chain is built from TRBV5-3 and TRBJ2-7, with 7 bases aligning to TRBD2. TRBV5-3 is classed as an ORF, of uncertain function. The CDR3, as DNA: TGTGCCAGAAGCCCTCCGGGGCTGCGGGGGAGCTCCTACGAGCAGTACTTC. Amino acids: CARSPPGLRGSSYEQYF.